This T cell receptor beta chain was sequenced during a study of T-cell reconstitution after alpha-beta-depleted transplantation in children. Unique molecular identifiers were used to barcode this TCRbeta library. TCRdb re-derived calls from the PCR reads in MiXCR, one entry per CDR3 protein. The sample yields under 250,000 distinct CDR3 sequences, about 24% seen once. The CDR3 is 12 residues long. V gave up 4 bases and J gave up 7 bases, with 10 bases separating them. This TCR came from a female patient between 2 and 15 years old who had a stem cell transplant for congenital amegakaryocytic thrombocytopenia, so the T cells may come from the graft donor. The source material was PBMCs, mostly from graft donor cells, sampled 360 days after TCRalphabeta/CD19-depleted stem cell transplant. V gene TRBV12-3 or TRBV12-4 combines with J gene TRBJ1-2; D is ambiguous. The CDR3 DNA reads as TGTGCCAGCAGTTCGGGAGGACGTGGCTACACCTTC. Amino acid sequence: CASSSGGRGYTF.